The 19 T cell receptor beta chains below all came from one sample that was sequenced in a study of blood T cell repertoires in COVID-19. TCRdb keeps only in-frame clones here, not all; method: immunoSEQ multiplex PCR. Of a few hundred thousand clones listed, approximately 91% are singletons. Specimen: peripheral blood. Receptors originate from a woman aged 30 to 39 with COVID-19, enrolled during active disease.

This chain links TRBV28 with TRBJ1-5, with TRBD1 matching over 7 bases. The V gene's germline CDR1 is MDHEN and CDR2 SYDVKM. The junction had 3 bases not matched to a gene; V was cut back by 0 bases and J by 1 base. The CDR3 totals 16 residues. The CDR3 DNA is TGTGCCAGCAGTTTATGGCAGGGGGGCAGCAATCAGCCCCAGCATTTT. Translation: CASSLWQGGSNQPQHF.

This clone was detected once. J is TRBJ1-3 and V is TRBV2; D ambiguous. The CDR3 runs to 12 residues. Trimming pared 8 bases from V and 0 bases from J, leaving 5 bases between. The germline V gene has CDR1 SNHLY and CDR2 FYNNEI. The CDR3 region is CASGSSGNTIYF. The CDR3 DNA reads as TGTGCCAGCGGGAGCTCTGGAAACACCATATATTTT.

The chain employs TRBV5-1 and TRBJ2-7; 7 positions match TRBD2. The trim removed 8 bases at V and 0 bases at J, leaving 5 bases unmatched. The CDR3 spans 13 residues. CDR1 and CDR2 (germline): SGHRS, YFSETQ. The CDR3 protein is CASRLAGSYEQYF. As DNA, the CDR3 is TGCGCCAGTCGACTAGCCGGCTCCTACGAGCAGTACTTC. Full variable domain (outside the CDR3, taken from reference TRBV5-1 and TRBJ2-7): KAGVTQTPRYLIKTRGQQVTLSCSPISGHRSVSWYQQTPGQGLQFLFEYFSETQRNKGNFPGRFSGRQFSNSRSEMNVSTLELGDSALYLCASRLAGSYEQYFGPGTRLTVT.

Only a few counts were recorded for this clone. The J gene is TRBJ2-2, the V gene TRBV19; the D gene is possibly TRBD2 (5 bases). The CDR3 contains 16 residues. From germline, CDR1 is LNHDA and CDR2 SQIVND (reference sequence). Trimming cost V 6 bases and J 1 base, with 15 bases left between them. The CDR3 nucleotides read TGTGCCAGTAGGGACGGGATATTAAGGAACACCGGGGAGCTGTTTTTT. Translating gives CASRDGILRNTGELFF. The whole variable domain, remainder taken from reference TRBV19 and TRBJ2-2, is DGGITQSPKYLFRKEGQNVTLSCEQNLNHDAMYWYRQDPGQGLRLIYYSQIVNDFQKGDIAEGYSVSREKKESFPLTVTSAQKNPTAFYLCASRDGILRNTGELFFGEGSRLTVL.

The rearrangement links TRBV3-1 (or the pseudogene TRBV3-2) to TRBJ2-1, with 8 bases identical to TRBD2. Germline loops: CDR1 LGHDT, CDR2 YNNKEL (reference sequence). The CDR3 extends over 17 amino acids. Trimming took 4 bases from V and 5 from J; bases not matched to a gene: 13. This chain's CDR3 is CASSRHIPGAGDNEQFF. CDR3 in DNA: TGTGCCAGCAGCCGTCACATCCCGGGAGCGGGGGACAATGAGCAGTTCTTC.

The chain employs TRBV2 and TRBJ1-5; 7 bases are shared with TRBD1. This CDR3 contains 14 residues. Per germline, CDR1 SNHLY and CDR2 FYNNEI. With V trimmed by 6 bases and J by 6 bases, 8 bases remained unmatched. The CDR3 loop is CASSPQGETQPQHF. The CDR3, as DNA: TGTGCCAGCAGCCCCCAGGGGGAAACTCAGCCCCAGCATTTT.

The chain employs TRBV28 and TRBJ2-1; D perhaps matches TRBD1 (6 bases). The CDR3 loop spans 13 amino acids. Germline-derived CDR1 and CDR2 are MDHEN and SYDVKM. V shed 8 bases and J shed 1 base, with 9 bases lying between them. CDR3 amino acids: CASQQGSYNEQFF. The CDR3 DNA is TGTGCCAGCCAACAGGGTTCCTACAATGAGCAGTTCTTC. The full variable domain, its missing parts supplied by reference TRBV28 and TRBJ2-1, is DVKVTQSSRYLVKRTGEKVFLECVQDMDHENMFWYRQDPGLGLRLIYFSYDVKMKEKGDIPEGYSVSREKKERFSLILESASTNQTSMYLCASQQGSYNEQFFGPGTRLTVL.

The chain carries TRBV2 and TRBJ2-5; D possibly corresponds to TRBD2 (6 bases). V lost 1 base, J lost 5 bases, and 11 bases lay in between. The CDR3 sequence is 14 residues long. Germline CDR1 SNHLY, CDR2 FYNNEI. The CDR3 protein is CASSEEGLRETQYF. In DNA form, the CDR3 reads TGTGCCAGCAGTGAAGAGGGACTGAGGGAGACCCAGTACTTC.

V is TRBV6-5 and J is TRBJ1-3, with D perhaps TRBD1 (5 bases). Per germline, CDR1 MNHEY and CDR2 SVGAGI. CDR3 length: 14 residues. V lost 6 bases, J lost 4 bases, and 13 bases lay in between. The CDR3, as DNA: TGTGCCAGCAGACCTCAGGGCTACGGAAACACCATATATTTT. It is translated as CASRPQGYGNTIYF.

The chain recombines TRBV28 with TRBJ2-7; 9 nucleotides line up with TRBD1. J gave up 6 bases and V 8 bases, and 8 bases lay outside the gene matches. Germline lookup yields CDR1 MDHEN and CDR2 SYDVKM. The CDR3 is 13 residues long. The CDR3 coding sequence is TGTGCCAGCGCCGGGACAGGGAGGGGCGAGCAGTACTTC. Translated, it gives CASAGTGRGEQYF.

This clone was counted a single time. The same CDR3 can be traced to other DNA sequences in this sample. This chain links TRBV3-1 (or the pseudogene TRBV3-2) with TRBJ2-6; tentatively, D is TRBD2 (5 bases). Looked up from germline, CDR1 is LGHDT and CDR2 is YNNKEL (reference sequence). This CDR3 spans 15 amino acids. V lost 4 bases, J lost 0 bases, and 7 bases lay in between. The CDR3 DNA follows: TGTGCCAGCAGCCCGGCGGGCTCTGGGGCCAACGTCCTGACTTTC. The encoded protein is CASSPAGSGANVLTF.

CDR3 bases: TGTGCCAGCAGCTTATGGGGACTAGCGGGCCTTAACACCGGGGAGCTGTTTTTT. Translation: CASSLWGLAGLNTGELFF. The chain couples TRBV11-2 to TRBJ2-2; 12 bases agree with TRBD2. Germline trimming cut 2 bases from V and 2 bases from J; bases unmatched to any gene: 6. This CDR3 has 18 amino acids. The germline CDR1 and CDR2 sequences are SGHAT and FQNNGV.

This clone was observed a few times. The CDR3 DNA reads as TGTGCCAGCAGCTTTCTGGACTACGACAATGAGCAGTTCTTC. Its translation is CASSFLDYDNEQFF. The chain is built from TRBV7-9 and TRBJ2-1; perhaps TRBD2 as D (6 bases). V gave up 3 bases and J gave up 5 bases, with 11 bases separating them. The CDR3 covers 14 residues. The V gene's germline CDR1 is SEHNR and CDR2 FQNEAQ (reference sequence).

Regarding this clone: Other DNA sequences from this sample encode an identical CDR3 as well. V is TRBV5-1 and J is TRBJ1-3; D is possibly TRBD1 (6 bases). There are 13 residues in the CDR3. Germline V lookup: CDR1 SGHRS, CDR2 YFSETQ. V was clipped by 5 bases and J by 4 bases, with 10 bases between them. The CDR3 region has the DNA TGCGCCAGCAGTTCGGGACAAGGAAACACCATATATTTT. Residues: CASSSGQGNTIYF.

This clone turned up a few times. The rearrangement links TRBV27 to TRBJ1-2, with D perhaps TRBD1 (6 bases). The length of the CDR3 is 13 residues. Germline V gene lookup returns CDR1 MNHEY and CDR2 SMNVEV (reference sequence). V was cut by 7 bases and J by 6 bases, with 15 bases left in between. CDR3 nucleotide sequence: TGTGCCAGCAAAAGAGGGGGAGAAGATGGCTACACCTTC. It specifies CASKRGGEDGYTF.

The CDR3 bases are TGCAGCGTTGAACTTGGCGGGCGGTCAGATACGCAGTATTTT. Protein sequence: CSVELGGRSDTQYF. This rearrangement joins TRBV29-1 to TRBJ2-3; the D gene is possibly TRBD2 (5 bases). Germline values: CDR1 SQVTM, CDR2 ANQGSEA. V lost 2 bases to trimming and J lost 4 bases, with 13 bases between them. The CDR3 loop spans 14 amino acids.

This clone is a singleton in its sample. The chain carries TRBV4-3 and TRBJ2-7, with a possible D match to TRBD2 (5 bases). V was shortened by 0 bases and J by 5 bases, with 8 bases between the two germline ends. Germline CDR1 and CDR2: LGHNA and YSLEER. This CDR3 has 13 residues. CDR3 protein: CASSQDSGNEQYF. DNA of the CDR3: TGCGCCAGCAGCCAAGATTCGGGGAACGAGCAGTACTTC.

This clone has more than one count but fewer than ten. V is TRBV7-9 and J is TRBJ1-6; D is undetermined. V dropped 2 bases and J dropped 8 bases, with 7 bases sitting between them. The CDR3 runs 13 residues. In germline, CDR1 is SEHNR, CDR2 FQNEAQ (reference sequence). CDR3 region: CASSLLQDSPLHF. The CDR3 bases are TGTGCCAGCAGCTTATTACAAGATTCACCCCTCCACTTT.

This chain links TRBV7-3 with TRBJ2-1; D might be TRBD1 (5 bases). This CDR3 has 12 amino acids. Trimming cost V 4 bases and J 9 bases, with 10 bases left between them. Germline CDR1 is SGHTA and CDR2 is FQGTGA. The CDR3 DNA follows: TGTGCCAGCAGCTCCCAGGGAATTGAGCAGTTCTTC. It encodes CASSSQGIEQFF.